This TCR beta chain was sequenced during a study of blood T cell repertoires in COVID-19 (dated by TCRdb to the early 2020s). The study in broad terms: Collaborator samples came from the United States, Italy and Spain and covered acute and convalescent phases of COVID-19. The material from the prospective study consisted of cDNA or gDNA derived from T cells, B-cell-depleted T cells, or PBMCs. Where HLA class I and class II types were available, the types were taken from metadata supplied by the sample provider, not from assay-based typing. The samples were drawn from the first 160 participants of the ongoing ImmuneRACE study and from more than 1,000 subjects provided by 6 global collaborators. The repertoires were made available in a free public database intended to serve as a resource for research on the immune response to SARS-CoV-2. Nearly every sample came with metadata listing a de-identified subject ID, COVID-19 status, age in years and sex. Deeply sampled blood TCRbeta repertoires from subjects exposed to, actively infected with, or recovered from COVID-19 were included in the dataset.

From V the trimming removes 3 bases and from J it removes 3 bases, while the gene matches leave 16 bases of the junction unaccounted for. The CDR3, cysteine through phenylalanine, is 19 amino acids long. Only the CDR3 DNA stays, 57 bases, in frame from base 1. The CDR1 and CDR2 encoded by the germline V gene are SGDLS and YYNGEE. TCRbeta CDR3 regions were amplified from genomic DNA by means of the immunoSEQ Assay, a bias-controlled multiplex PCR. Per the authors' processing: The number of nucleated cells in each sample was estimated from the amplification of reference gene primers within the assay. To quantify the absolute abundance of each unique TCRbeta CDR3 rearrangement, sequence reads were collapsed and filtered. For each sample, productive Simpson clonality was calculated by taking the square root of Simpson's diversity index across productive rearrangements. Here the immuneACCESS table is served through TCRdb, limited to in-frame sequences with V and J called. Missing clones are a known gap in these copies; in checked studies unresolved V genes cover under half, and the rest lacks a known reason. V and J calls and clone size are those listed in that table; D and trimming were worked out from the DNA. Recorded for this sample are 300,000 to 400,000 clones; over 75% of them occurred a single time. The ten top clones hold approximately 0.99% of the sample.

General findings and caveats noted by the study authors: Clinical and demographic metadata were provided uncurated, with the amount varying by source and participant.

Note on this clone: The antigen this receptor binds is unknown. No much larger clonotype is one base removed from it; base qualities were not supplied.

Participants in the prospective study were aged roughly 18 to 95 years, lived in about two dozen United States geographic areas, and enrolled through a virtual design. In the prospective study, participants were assigned to cohorts based on the clinical history participants reported in a screening survey and a study questionnaire. ImmuneRACE Cohort 3 recovered participants were defined by two consecutive negative NP/OP PCR tests, healthcare professional clearance, or symptom resolution. Mobile phlebotomists in the prospective study collected whole blood, serum and a nasopharyngeal or oropharyngeal swab from every participant. Additional blood draws and questionnaires over an approximately 2-month period could optionally be provided by prospective study participants. Prospective study blood samples were shipped either frozen or at room temperature before DNA extraction.

The chain links TRBV9 with TRBJ1-5; TRBD1 lines up with 9 middle nucleotides. This receptor was identified in a woman aged 30 to 39 who had recovered from COVID-19. Sequencing used PBMCs or T cells enriched from blood (not recorded which). The nucleotides read TGTGCCAGCAGCGGCAACCCCAGTTCCACAGGGGGCCCCAATCAGCCCCAGCATTTT. This translates into CASSGNPSSTGGPNQPQHF.